This T cell receptor beta chain stems from a study of blood T cell repertoires in COVID-19. Produced via immunoSEQ multiplex PCR; TCRdb's table is partial and in-frame only. The top ten clones hold about 2.3% of a sample with roughly 250,000 clones, roughly 91% of them seen once. CDR1 is LGHDT and CDR2 is YNNKEL in the germline V gene (reference sequence). The CDR3 loop spans 15 amino acids. V shed 4 bases, J shed 6 bases, and the junction held 5 bases outside the gene matches. The chain employs TRBV3-1 (or the pseudogene TRBV3-2) and TRBJ2-4; 11 nucleotides align to TRBD2. This TCR came from a woman between 35 and 50 years old with acute COVID-19. The source material was PBMCs or T cells enriched from blood (not recorded which). DNA of the CDR3: TGTGCCAGCAGCCCCCGAACTAGCGGGGGAAACATTCAGTACTTC. Protein product: CASSPRTSGGNIQYF.